The next 29 T cell receptor beta chains were all read from a single sample in a study of long-term antiretroviral therapy in people with HIV. Run at survey level, the immunoSEQ assay was version v3.0. Using immunoSEQ multiplex PCR, the repertoire was profiled, and TCRdb retains in-frame clones only, with some absent. The top ten hold approximately 1% of the sample, which has about 28,000 clones, roughly 90% seen once. The source was unsorted PBMCs, collected 2 years after starting antiretroviral therapy. These receptors all come from a middle-aged man with HIV.

This chain connects TRBV27 to TRBJ2-5; unclear D gene. CDR3 length equals 15 residues. The V gene's germline CDR1 is MNHEY and CDR2 SMNVEV (reference sequence). V was clipped by 5 bases and J by 2 bases, with 15 bases between them. Here the CDR3 DNA reads TGTGCCAGCAGTCCGCTGACTGGTCAGCAAGAGACCCAGTACTTC. Its protein is CASSPLTGQQETQYF.

The count of this clone is one. V usage is TRBV6-5 and J usage is TRBJ1-4; D gene unclear. Per the germline V gene, CDR1 is MNHEY and CDR2 is SVGAGI. The CDR3 consists of 15 residues. V was clipped by 2 bases and J by 0 bases, with 7 bases between them. DNA of the CDR3: TGTGCCAGCAGTTACGCGGTTGCAACTAATGAAAAACTGTTTTTT. This gives the protein CASSYAVATNEKLFF.

V and J are TRBV19 and TRBJ1-2, with 12 bases that match TRBD1. Germline CDR1 and CDR2: LNHDA and SQIVND (reference sequence). With 5 bases clipped from V and 3 bases from J, the junction kept 7 bases outside the gene matches. The CDR3 covers 16 residues. CDR3 sequence reads: CASSAGGTGGDYGYTF. In DNA, the CDR3 is TGTGCCAGTAGTGCTGGAGGGACAGGGGGCGACTATGGCTACACCTTC.

This chain uses TRBV6-6 with TRBJ2-5; D is perhaps TRBD2 (6 bases). V dropped 2 bases and J dropped 4 bases, with 8 bases sitting between them. Germline CDR1 MNHNY, CDR2 SVGAGI (reference sequence). The CDR3 length is 13 residues. The CDR3 region has the DNA TGTGCCAGCAGTTACGTCGGGGGAGAGACCCAGTACTTC. It yields the protein CASSYVGGETQYF.

V usage is TRBV6-1 and J usage is TRBJ1-2; no definite D call. Trimming removed 2 bases from V and 7 bases from J, with 23 bases in between. The CDR3 is 17 amino acids. Germline-derived CDR1 and CDR2 are MNHNS and SASEGT. CDR3 sequence: CASSESLLVPGGIGYTF. The CDR3, as DNA: TGTGCCAGCAGTGAATCGTTGCTTGTTCCGGGAGGAATTGGCTACACCTTC.

A few counts support this clone. The chain joins TRBV5-1 to TRBJ1-1; no clear D gene. The CDR3 runs to 15 residues. V gave up 1 base and J gave up 1 base, with 11 bases separating them. Germline assignment: CDR1 SGHRS and CDR2 YFSETQ. CDR3 sequence: CASSLSFGRNTEAFF. DNA for the CDR3: TGCGCCAGCAGCTTGTCATTCGGGAGGAACACTGAAGCTTTCTTT.

The chain has TRBV4-3 and TRBJ1-5; TRBD1 might be the D (5 bases). The germline V and J ends were trimmed by 4 bases and 3 bases, with 25 bases remaining between them. The CDR3 extends over 19 amino acids. Germline values: CDR1 LGHNA, CDR2 YSLEER. The CDR3, as DNA: TGCGCCAGCAGCCGCTCAGTATCCTTAGGGGCCCACGACAATCAGCCCCAGCATTTT. Protein product: CASSRSVSLGAHDNQPQHF.

This rearrangement joins TRBV6-5 to TRBJ2-7; TRBD1 or TRBD2 may be the D gene (5 bases each). The CDR3 contains 13 residues. Trimming cost V 2 bases and J 0 bases, with 5 bases left between them. Germline CDR1 is MNHEY and CDR2 is SVGAGI. CDR3 sequence: CASSYGTSYEQYF. In DNA, the CDR3 is TGTGCCAGCAGTTACGGGACCTCCTACGAGCAGTACTTC.

The rearrangement links TRBV2 to TRBJ1-2; D is ambiguous. The CDR3 spans 14 residues. The V gene's germline CDR1 is SNHLY and CDR2 FYNNEI. Trimming pared 1 base from V and 5 bases from J, leaving 11 bases between. The CDR3 loop reads CASSEGKQNYGYTF. CDR3 bases: TGTGCCAGCAGTGAAGGCAAACAAAATTATGGCTACACCTTC.

This clone came up a few times. J is TRBJ1-2 and V is TRBV5-1, with D possibly being TRBD1 (6 bases). The germline V gene encodes CDR1 SGHRS and CDR2 YFSETQ. V lost 4 bases to trimming and J lost 6 bases, with 10 bases between them. The CDR3 consists of 12 residues. The CDR3 protein is CASSRDKDGYTF. In DNA, the CDR3 is TGCGCCAGCAGCCGGGACAAAGATGGCTACACCTTC.

V gene TRBV11-1 combines with J gene TRBJ2-2; no clear D. The CDR3 runs to 14 residues. Germline CDR1 and CDR2: SGHAT and FQDESV (reference sequence). The V gene lost 2 bases and the J gene lost 1 base, with 5 bases spanning the gap. The CDR3, as DNA: TGTGCCAGCAGCTTACAAGGGAACACCGGGGAGCTGTTTTTT. This codes for CASSLQGNTGELFF. Complete variable domain (other parts from reference TRBV11-1 and TRBJ2-2): EAEVAQSPRYKITEKSQAVAFWCDPISGHATLYWYRQILGQGPELLVQFQDESVVDDSQLPKDRFSAERLKGVDSTLKIQPAELGDSAMYLCASSLQGNTGELFFGEGSRLTVL.

The V call is TRBV7-9, the J call TRBJ1-5; D gene ambiguous. Deletions cut 1 base from V and 7 bases from J, with 11 bases between. CDR1 SEHNR and CDR2 FQNEAQ come from the germline V gene (reference sequence). CDR3 length: 14 amino acids. The CDR3 nucleotides read TGTGCCAGCAGCTTAGTGGGAGGTGGGCAGCCCCAGCATTTT. Protein sequence: CASSLVGGGQPQHF.

The genes are TRBV6-5 and TRBJ1-2, with TRBD1 matching over 9 bases. The CDR3 spans 15 residues. V shed 0 bases and J 5 bases; nucleotides not matched to a gene: 4. Germline-derived CDR1 and CDR2 are MNHEY and SVGAGI. CDR3 in amino acids: CASSYSRTGVYGYTF. The CDR3 DNA follows: TGTGCCAGCAGTTACTCGCGGACAGGGGTGTATGGCTACACCTTC.

V and J are TRBV7-2 and TRBJ2-1; D is ambiguous. CDR3 size: 15 residues. CDR1 SGHTA and CDR2 FQGNSA come from the germline V gene. Trimming pared 1 base from V and 0 bases from J, leaving 7 bases between. CDR3 DNA sequence: TGTGCCAGCAGCTTAGAAGTATCCTCCTACAATGAGCAGTTCTTC. This encodes CASSLEVSSYNEQFF.

This clone was recorded only once. The chain joins TRBV7-3 to TRBJ2-3; D gene uncertain. Deletions cut 3 bases from V and 4 bases from J, with 11 bases between. CDR1 and CDR2 (germline): SGHTA, FQGTGA. The CDR3 consists of 14 residues. The CDR3 nucleotides read TGTGCCAGCAGCTTCACTCCCCGGGCAGATACGCAGTATTTT. This translates into CASSFTPRADTQYF.

The gene calls are TRBV7-9 and TRBJ2-7; D is unclear. Trimming stripped 1 base from V and 6 bases from J, with 10 bases between. Germline CDR1 SEHNR, CDR2 FQNEAQ (reference sequence). The CDR3 runs 13 residues. This CDR3 reads CASSLGERSEQYF. The CDR3 bases are TGTGCCAGCAGCTTAGGCGAGAGGAGCGAGCAGTACTTC.

The rearrangement joins TRBV20-1 to TRBJ2-3, with D unclear. The CDR3 has 11 amino acids. Germline CDR1 is DFQATT and CDR2 is SNEGSKA (reference sequence). For the CDR3, the DNA is TGCAGCCCCCTAAACGGAGATACGCAGTATTTT. Translated, it gives CSPLNGDTQYF.

In the case of this clone: One junction end disagrees with the germline gene, perhaps due to a read error. In the same sample, other DNA sequences code for this CDR3. V and J are TRBV4-3 and TRBJ2-4; 7 bases are shared with TRBD1. This CDR3 spans 17 amino acids. The germline V gene encodes CDR1 LGHNA and CDR2 YSLEER. In DNA form, the CDR3 reads TGCGCCAGTAGCCAAGAGACAGGGATCCTAGCCAAAAACATTCAGTACTTC. Its protein is CASSQETGILAKNIQYF.

The V call is TRBV6-5, the J call TRBJ2-1, with 7 bases aligning to TRBD2. V dropped 5 bases and J dropped 0; count of bases not matched to a gene: 4. The CDR3 covers 15 residues. CDR1 is MNHEY and CDR2 is SVGAGI in the germline V gene. The CDR3 nucleotides read TGTGCCAGCAGTCCCGCTAGCGGCTCCTACAATGAGCAGTTCTTC. Its translation: CASSPASGSYNEQFF.

This chain joins TRBV28 and TRBJ1-5; D not certain. Germline CDR1 MDHEN, CDR2 SYDVKM. CDR3 length equals 17 residues. V lost 7 bases and J 6 bases, leaving 25 bases between the germline ends. The CDR3 nucleotides are TGTGCCAGCATCAAATCACCAAGGACCGAACTAGGTCAGCCCCAGCATTTT. This encodes CASIKSPRTELGQPQHF.

The CDR3 loop reads CASSATVGYTEAFF. Written as DNA, the CDR3 is TGTGCCAGTAGCGCGACAGTAGGTTACACTGAAGCTTTCTTT. This chain connects TRBV19 to TRBJ1-1; weak D call: TRBD1 (5 bases). This CDR3 is 14 amino acids long. V lost 6 bases and J 3 bases, leaving 14 bases between the germline ends. Germline CDR1 and CDR2: LNHDA and SQIVND (reference sequence).

This clone has more than one count but fewer than ten. V usage is TRBV19 and J usage is TRBJ2-7; 7 bases line up with TRBD1. CDR1 is LNHDA and CDR2 is SQIVND in the germline V gene (reference sequence). Losses at the gene ends were 4 bases for V and 0 bases for J; bases not matched to a gene: 6. The CDR3 length is 15 residues. CDR3 in DNA: TGTGCCAGTAGTAAAACGGGACAGTTCTCCTACGAGCAGTACTTC. Residues: CASSKTGQFSYEQYF. Filled out from reference TRBV19 and TRBJ2-7, the complete variable domain reads DGGITQSPKYLFRKEGQNVTLSCEQNLNHDAMYWYRQDPGQGLRLIYYSQIVNDFQKGDIAEGYSVSREKKESFPLTVTSAQKNPTAFYLCASSKTGQFSYEQYFGPGTRLTVT.

This chain connects TRBV27 to TRBJ2-4; 11 bases align to TRBD1. The CDR3 covers 21 residues. The germline V gene has CDR1 MNHEY and CDR2 SMNVEV (reference sequence). The V gene end was trimmed by 5 bases and the J gene end by 3 bases; junction bases not matched to a gene: 21. The CDR3 DNA reads as TGTGCCAGCAGTGTATACCAACCCGGGACAGGGGGGCCCGGCGGCAAAAACATTCAGTACTTC. Translating it yields CASSVYQPGTGGPGGKNIQYF.

The V gene is TRBV4-3, the J gene TRBJ2-5; D is possibly TRBD1 (6 bases). The CDR3 loop spans 16 amino acids. The germline gives CDR1 LGHNA, CDR2 YSLEER. Trimming stripped 4 bases from V and 5 bases from J, with 20 bases between. The CDR3 loop reads CASSRPDWDIEETQYF. DNA of the CDR3: TGCGCCAGCAGCCGTCCGGATTGGGACATAGAGGAGACCCAGTACTTC.

This rearrangement joins TRBV30 to TRBJ1-2, with a weak D call TRBD1 (6 bases). Germline V gene lookup returns CDR1 GTSNPN and CDR2 SVGIG (reference sequence). CDR3 length equals 15 residues. Trimming removed 0 bases at V and 4 bases at J, with 15 bases between. This CDR3 reads CAWSVESRGPYGYTF. The CDR3 region has the DNA TGTGCCTGGAGTGTAGAAAGCAGGGGACCCTATGGCTACACCTTC.

This sequence joins TRBV7-8 and TRBJ1-4; no clear D gene. The CDR3 loop spans 15 amino acids. Germline V gene lookup returns CDR1 SGHVS and CDR2 FQNEAQ. V shed 5 bases and J shed 0 bases, with 10 bases lying between them. CDR3: CASSHWLATNEKLFF. Written as DNA, the CDR3 is TGTGCCAGCAGCCACTGGTTAGCAACTAATGAAAAACTGTTTTTT.

CDR3 sequence reads: CASSPSDRGGTDTQYF. Here the CDR3 DNA reads TGTGCCAGCAGTCCAAGCGACAGGGGCGGCACAGATACGCAGTATTTT. The rearrangement links TRBV27 to TRBJ2-3; TRBD1 matches at 8 bases. The CDR3 length is 16 residues. With V trimmed by 5 bases and J by 1 base, 8 bases remained unmatched. Germline V gene lookup returns CDR1 MNHEY and CDR2 SMNVEV (reference sequence).

The rearrangement links TRBV28 to TRBJ2-1; the match to TRBD2 covers 9 bases. After removal of 11 bases from V and 2 bases from J, the junction contained 4 bases not matched to a gene. Germline V gene lookup returns CDR1 MDHEN and CDR2 SYDVKM. The CDR3 loop spans 13 amino acids. CDR3 nucleotide sequence: TGTGCCGCGCGGGAGGGCGCCTACAATGAGCAGTTCTTC. It codes for CAAREGAYNEQFF.

The chain uses TRBV19 and TRBJ2-5, with D hard to call. V was pared by 5 bases and J by 1 base, with 14 bases between. Germline CDR1 LNHDA, CDR2 SQIVND (reference sequence). The CDR3 is made up of 15 amino acids. CDR3 bases: TGTGCCAGTAGTGCTAACACAGAGTCCCAAGAGACCCAGTACTTC. This translates into CASSANTESQETQYF.